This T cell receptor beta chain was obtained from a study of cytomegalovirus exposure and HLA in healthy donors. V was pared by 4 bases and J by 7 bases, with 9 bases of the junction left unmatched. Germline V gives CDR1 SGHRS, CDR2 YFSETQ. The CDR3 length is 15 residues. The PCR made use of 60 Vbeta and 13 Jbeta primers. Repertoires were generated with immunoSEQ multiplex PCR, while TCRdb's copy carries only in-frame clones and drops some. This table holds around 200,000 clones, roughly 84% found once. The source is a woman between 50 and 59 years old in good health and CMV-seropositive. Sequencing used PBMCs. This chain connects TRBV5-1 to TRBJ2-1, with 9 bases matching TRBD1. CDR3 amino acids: CASSQAGTGLNEQFF. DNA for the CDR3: TGCGCCAGCAGCCAGGCAGGGACAGGGCTTAATGAGCAGTTCTTC.